This T cell receptor beta chain was recovered during a study of monozygotic twins with inflammatory bowel disease. Notes on this clonotype: Its specificity is unknown.

Whole-study findings and limits: The authors note that differing immunosuppressive treatments may have added variability to patient repertoires. T cell subtypes that differed could not be told apart.

Germline CDR1 SGHRS, CDR2 YFSETQ. The CDR3 runs 14 residues. TCRdb re-called the 5' RACE reads and shows each CDR3 protein once, DNA omitted. This table lists around 450,000 distinct CDR3 sequences. The receptor comes from a human donor with ulcerative colitis or Crohn's disease, or a healthy co-twin of an affected twin (not recorded which). The gene calls are TRBV5-1 and TRBJ1-4. The sequencing sample was made of blood. Here the CDR3 reads CASAIDGRNEKLFF.